The 28 T cell receptor beta chains listed next were all sequenced from one sample in a study of shared clonotypes between healthy human individuals. Assay used: immunoSEQ multiplex PCR; TCRdb lists only in-frame clones, some missing. The sample includes 2 million to 2.5 million clones, approximately 94% of them seen just once. Sequenced: naive CD4+ T cells sorted from blood. This sample's subset: CD45RA+ positively selected. These receptor sequences come from a young man in good health.

V and J are TRBV28 and TRBJ1-6; possible D gene TRBD1, 6 bases. Trimming stripped 3 bases from V and 9 bases from J, with 15 bases between. The CDR3 totals 15 residues. Germline CDR1 is MDHEN and CDR2 is SYDVKM. This CDR3 reads CASSFPGGRGSPLHF. The DNA of the CDR3 is TGTGCCAGCAGTTTTCCGGGGGGCCGGGGTTCACCCCTCCACTTT.

The CDR3 nucleotides are TGTGCCAGCAGTGAAGTCCATTCCTACGAGCAGTACTTC. Amino acid sequence: CASSEVHSYEQYF. V gene TRBV2 combines with J gene TRBJ2-7; D remains unclear. The CDR3 is 13 residues long. Germline CDR1 and CDR2: SNHLY and FYNNEI. The ends were cut back, 1 base at V and 1 base at J, with 5 bases in the middle.

The rearrangement links TRBV4-3 to TRBJ1-4; a possible D gene is TRBD1 (5 bases). The V and J ends lost 1 base and 3 bases respectively, with 12 bases between them. Germline lookup yields CDR1 LGHNA and CDR2 YSLEER. This CDR3 spans 16 amino acids. CDR3 residues: CASSQASGNANEKLFF. The CDR3 coding sequence is TGCGCCAGCAGCCAAGCCTCAGGGAACGCTAATGAAAAACTGTTTTTT.

The rearrangement links TRBV19 to TRBJ2-2, with 10 bases fitting TRBD1. This CDR3 region has 16 residues. Germline V gene data show CDR1 as LNHDA and CDR2 as SQIVND (reference sequence). Losses at the gene ends were 4 bases for V and 5 bases for J; bases not matched to a gene: 7. CDR3 sequence: CASSRNPGQGTGELFF. In DNA, the CDR3 is TGTGCCAGTAGTAGGAATCCGGGACAGGGGACCGGGGAGCTGTTTTTT.

The chain carries TRBV28 and TRBJ2-1; 11 positions agree with TRBD2. Germline trimming cut 8 bases from V and 6 bases from J; bases unmatched to any gene: 9. The V gene's germline CDR1 is MDHEN and CDR2 SYDVKM. This CDR3 is 15 amino acids long. CDR3: CASLSLAGGTNEQFF. The CDR3 DNA reads as TGTGCCAGCCTGTCCTTAGCGGGGGGGACCAATGAGCAGTTCTTC.

The chain links TRBV6-1 to TRBJ2-1; TRBD1 might be the D (6 bases). V was pared by 2 bases and J by 3 bases, with 11 bases between. The CDR3 covers 15 residues. Germline V lookup: CDR1 MNHNS, CDR2 SASEGT. The CDR3 spells CASSEWGQVYNEQFF. CDR3 nucleotides: TGTGCCAGCAGTGAATGGGGGCAGGTCTACAATGAGCAGTTCTTC.

The gene calls are TRBV27 and TRBJ1-5, with TRBD1 matching 7 bases. Germline loops: CDR1 MNHEY, CDR2 SMNVEV (reference sequence). Germline trimming cut 7 bases from V and 3 bases from J; bases unmatched to any gene: 6. This CDR3 spans 14 amino acids. The CDR3 bases are TGTGCCAGCAAATCACAGGGGCTCAATCAGCCCCAGCATTTT. This encodes CASKSQGLNQPQHF.

The chain recombines TRBV4-2 with TRBJ2-5; 7 bases are a match to TRBD1. Germline V gene data show CDR1 as LGHNA and CDR2 as YNFKEQ. The CDR3 is 15 amino acids. J gave up 2 bases and V 4 bases, and 7 bases lay outside the gene matches. CDR3 bases: TGTGCCAGCAGCCCCTCCCGGGACAGACAAGAGACCCAGTACTTC. The encoded protein is CASSPSRDRQETQYF.

This clone came up once. The V call is TRBV20-1, the J call TRBJ1-2, with D unresolved. CDR3 length: 11 amino acids. V was cut by 8 bases and J by 10 bases, with 17 bases left in between. Germline lookup yields CDR1 DFQATT and CDR2 SNEGSKA (reference sequence). CDR3 loop: CSLVVGIDYTF. The CDR3 region has the DNA TGCAGTCTCGTAGTGGGGATAGACTACACCTTC.

The CDR3 protein is CASSLQASGRGSDTQYF. The CDR3 bases are TGCGCCAGCAGCTTGCAGGCTAGCGGGAGGGGTTCAGATACGCAGTATTTT. The chain couples TRBV5-1 to TRBJ2-3, with 12 bases that match TRBD2. Germline loops: CDR1 SGHRS, CDR2 YFSETQ. There are 17 residues in the CDR3. The V and J ends lost 1 base and 4 bases, in that order; junction bases with no gene match: 7.

V gene TRBV25-1 combines with J gene TRBJ1-5; D is undetermined. Trimming shortened V by 2 bases and J by 3 bases, and 11 bases separated the two germline ends. The CDR3 sequence is 15 residues long. The germline V gene encodes CDR1 MGHDK and CDR2 SYGVNS. The CDR3: CASSEAGRPNQPQHF. For the CDR3, the DNA is TGTGCCAGCAGTGAAGCTGGCAGGCCCAATCAGCCCCAGCATTTT.

The J gene is TRBJ2-7, the V gene TRBV7-8; maybe TRBD2 (6 bases). From germline, CDR1 is SGHVS and CDR2 FQNEAQ. Trimming stripped 1 base from V and 4 bases from J, with 26 bases between. CDR3 size: 19 residues. Here the CDR3 reads CASSLGLMRTGVGKYEQYF. The CDR3 DNA sequence: TGTGCCAGCAGCTTAGGGCTAATGCGAACGGGGGTTGGAAAATACGAGCAGTACTTC.

This chain uses TRBV10-1 with TRBJ2-3; D call uncertain. V was cut by 2 bases and J by 0 bases, with 9 bases left in between. This CDR3 region has 15 residues. Germline assignment: CDR1 WNHNN and CDR2 SYGVQD (reference sequence). CDR3 residues: CASSELIASTDTQYF. For the CDR3, the DNA is TGCGCCAGCAGTGAGCTGATAGCTAGCACAGATACGCAGTATTTT.

The gene calls are TRBV9 and TRBJ1-1; TRBD1 agrees at 9 bases. V lost 0 bases to trimming and J lost 3 bases; unmatched junction nucleotides: 3. This CDR3 is built from 15 residues. Germline lookup yields CDR1 SGDLS and CDR2 YYNGEE. The CDR3 loop reads CASSVGTGDHTEAFF. In DNA, the CDR3 is TGTGCCAGCAGCGTAGGGACAGGGGATCACACTGAAGCTTTCTTT.

The chain combines TRBV5-1 with TRBJ1-2, with TRBD1 matching 9 bases. This CDR3 is 16 amino acids long. Trimming at V came to 2 bases and at J to 4 bases, leaving 9 bases not matched to a gene. Germline CDR1 and CDR2: SGHRS and YFSETQ. The DNA of the CDR3 is TGCGCCAGCAGCTTAACAAAAACAGGGGGCGGCTATGGCTACACCTTC. Translated, it gives CASSLTKTGGGYGYTF.

The J gene is TRBJ2-3, the V gene TRBV9; the match to TRBD2 covers 10 bases. The CDR3 consists of 16 residues. Germline assignment: CDR1 SGDLS and CDR2 YYNGEE. V gave up 4 bases and J gave up 2 bases; unmatched junction bases: 7. The CDR3 here is CASSSLAGVVTDTQYF. CDR3 nucleotide sequence: TGTGCCAGCAGCTCCCTAGCGGGAGTGGTCACAGATACGCAGTATTTT. Supplemented by reference TRBV9 and TRBJ2-3, the full variable domain reads DSGVTQTPKHLITATGQRVTLRCSPRSGDLSVYWYQQSLDQGLQFLIQYYNGEERAKGNILERFSAQQFPDLHSELNLSSLELGDSALYFCASSSLAGVVTDTQYFGPGTRLTVL.

With respect to this clone: The junction and the germline gene differ at one end; a read error may be behind it. The chain carries TRBV5-6 and TRBJ2-5, with D possibly being TRBD1 (5 bases). There are 16 residues in the CDR3. CDR1 SGHDT and CDR2 YYEEEE come from the germline V gene. The CDR3, as DNA: TGTGCCAGCAGCTTGGAGGGGATATACAATGGGTGGTCCAATGACTTC. Protein sequence: CASSLEGIYNGWSNDF.

Concerning this clone itself: Other DNA sequences of this sample code for an identical CDR3. This chain links TRBV5-1 with TRBJ2-5; 7 bases align to TRBD1. The CDR3 is made up of 14 amino acids. CDR1 and CDR2 (germline): SGHRS, YFSETQ. The V segment lost 4 bases and the J segment 2 bases; nucleotides outside the gene matches: 5. CDR3 residues: CASSLGTVQETQYF. CDR3 DNA sequence: TGCGCCAGCAGCCTTGGGACAGTACAAGAGACCCAGTACTTC.

This clone was detected only once. The rearrangement joins TRBV5-1 to TRBJ1-1, with D perhaps matching TRBD1 (5 bases). The V end lost 7 bases, the J end lost 1 base, and 14 bases lay between the germline ends. The germline CDR1 and CDR2 sequences are SGHRS and YFSETQ. CDR3 length: 14 amino acids. The CDR3 sequence: CASCPGQKNTEAFF. Written as DNA, the CDR3 is TGCGCCAGCTGCCCCGGACAAAAGAACACTGAAGCTTTCTTT. Full variable domain (outside the CDR3, taken from reference TRBV5-1 and TRBJ1-1): KAGVTQTPRYLIKTRGQQVTLSCSPISGHRSVSWYQQTPGQGLQFLFEYFSETQRNKGNFPGRFSGRQFSNSRSEMNVSTLELGDSALYLCASCPGQKNTEAFFGQGTRLTVV.

V gene TRBV5-1 combines with J gene TRBJ2-7; 10 nucleotides match TRBD2. The trim removed 2 bases at V and 4 bases at J, leaving 9 bases unmatched. The V gene's germline CDR1 is SGHRS and CDR2 YFSETQ. The CDR3 is 16 residues long. The CDR3 loop is CASSLSTSSGGYEQYF. The CDR3 coding sequence is TGCGCCAGCAGCTTAAGTACCTCTAGCGGGGGTTACGAGCAGTACTTC.

The chain employs TRBV19 and TRBJ1-2, with D tentatively TRBD1 (6 bases). V was trimmed by 6 bases and J by 4 bases, leaving 9 bases between them. Germline assignment: CDR1 LNHDA and CDR2 SQIVND (reference sequence). CDR3 length: 12 amino acids. CDR3 nucleotide sequence: TGTGCCAGTAGGGAGACAGGCTATGGCTACACCTTC. Its translation: CASRETGYGYTF.

The chain is built from TRBV13 and TRBJ2-4; TRBD2 is a possible D gene (7 bases). V lost 2 bases to trimming and J lost 8 bases, with 10 bases between them. CDR1 and CDR2 from the germline V gene are PRHDT and FYEKMQ (reference sequence). This CDR3 region has 13 residues. This CDR3 reads CASSLRGGDIQYF. In nucleotides, the CDR3 is TGTGCCAGCAGCTTAAGGGGGGGAGACATTCAGTACTTC.

The chain carries TRBV2 and TRBJ2-1, with 8 bases identical to TRBD2. The CDR3 has 11 residues. With V trimmed by 5 bases and J by 16 bases, 7 bases remained unmatched. Per the germline V gene, CDR1 is SNHLY and CDR2 is FYNNEI. The CDR3 here is CASSPGTRDFF. The CDR3 DNA reads as TGTGCCAGCAGTCCCGGGACTAGGGACTTCTTC.

The rearrangement uses TRBV30 and TRBJ2-7; tentatively, D is TRBD2 (6 bases). Trimming shortened V by 1 base and J by 6 bases, and 22 bases separated the two germline ends. The CDR3 extends over 16 amino acids. The germline V gene has CDR1 GTSNPN and CDR2 SVGIG (reference sequence). The CDR3 reads CAWSGLGSGLLSEQYF. CDR3 coding DNA: TGTGCCTGGAGTGGACTTGGAAGCGGGCTCTTGAGCGAGCAGTACTTC.

V gene TRBV5-4 combines with J gene TRBJ2-1, with 11 bases lining up with TRBD2. There are 16 residues in the CDR3. Losses at the gene ends were 1 base for V and 5 bases for J; bases not matched to a gene: 5. Germline V gene lookup returns CDR1 SGHNT and CDR2 YYREEE (reference sequence). The DNA of the CDR3 is TGTGCCAGCAGCTTGCAGAGACTAGCGGGGAACAATGAGCAGTTCTTC. Translating gives CASSLQRLAGNNEQFF. Full variable domain (rest looked up from reference TRBV5-4 and TRBJ2-1): ETGVTQSPTHLIKTRGQQVTLRCSSQSGHNTVSWYQQALGQGPQFIFQYYREEENGRGNFPPRFSGLQFPNYSSELNVNALELDDSALYLCASSLQRLAGNNEQFFGPGTRLTVL.

The gene calls are TRBV27 and TRBJ2-1; D gene ambiguous. The CDR3 sequence is 14 residues long. Trimming took off 3 bases at V and 7 bases at J, with 13 bases between the two ends. Germline V CDR1 and CDR2: MNHEY, SMNVEV (reference sequence). This CDR3 reads CASSLASWGNEQFF. The CDR3, as DNA: TGTGCCAGCAGTTTGGCATCTTGGGGAAATGAGCAGTTCTTC.

The genes are TRBV7-6 and TRBJ1-6; D unresolved. The CDR3 spans 15 residues. Trimming cost V 5 bases and J 7 bases, with 15 bases left between them. Germline CDR1 is SGHVS and CDR2 is FNYEAQ. The CDR3 nucleotides are TGTGCCAGCAGCCTACAAGGTGGGGTCAATTCACCCCTCCACTTT. It translates to CASSLQGGVNSPLHF.

Only a few counts were recorded for this clone. The rearrangement links TRBV10-3 to TRBJ1-2, with D maybe TRBD1 (5 bases). The CDR3 extends over 12 amino acids. Germline-derived CDR1 and CDR2 are ENHRY and SYGVKD. Trimming left V 3 bases short and J 6 bases short, with 8 bases between. The CDR3 DNA reads as TGTGCCATCAGTGATGGGGGACATGGCTACACCTTC. It translates to CAISDGGHGYTF.